The rows below give T cell receptor beta chains drawn from one sample of a study of T cell changes during pregnancy in multiple sclerosis. Using immunoSEQ multiplex PCR, the repertoire was profiled, and TCRdb retains in-frame clones only, with some absent. This table holds some 27,000 clones, roughly nine tenths found once. The sequenced sample was CD4+ T cells from peripheral blood mononuclear cells, obtained in the second trimester of pregnancy. The source is a female donor with multiple sclerosis, enrolled in a pregnancy study. The CDR3 runs from the conserved cysteine through the conserved F or W. The D gene is left open where the match is weak. A row's size may be missing; if present it is once, few, many or a size class.

clone size	D gene	V gene	J gene	CDR3 protein	CDR3 DNA
.	.	TRBV4-2	TRBJ1-2	CASSHPGGVGYTF	TGTGCCAGCAGCCACCCGGGGGGGGTGGGCTACACCTTC
.	.	TRBV5-6	TRBJ2-7	CASSSDNTYEQYF	TGTGCCAGCAGCTCTGACAACACCTACGAGCAGTACTTC
.	TRBD1	TRBV28	TRBJ2-7	CASSSHSRDRVHEQYF	TGTGCCAGCAGTTCCCACTCTCGGGACAGGGTCCACGAGCAGTACTTC
.	.	TRBV7-9	TRBJ2-1	CASSRDNNNEQFF	TGTGCCAGCAGCCGGGACAACAACAATGAGCAGTTCTTC
once	TRBD2	TRBV5-5	TRBJ2-5	CASSFGGVAGTETQYF	TGTGCCAGCAGCTTTGGGGGAGTAGCGGGTACTGAGACCCAGTACTTC
.	.	TRBV11-2	TRBJ1-4	CASSFGSYEKLFF	TGTGCCAGCAGCTTCGGGTCCTATGAAAAACTGTTTTTT
.	TRBD1	TRBV5-1	TRBJ2-3	CASSLGDRVTDTQYF	TGCGCCAGCAGCTTAGGGGACAGGGTCACAGATACGCAGTATTTT
.	.	TRBV6-5	TRBJ1-5	CATRVGSYSNQPQHF	TGTGCCACCCGAGTTGGGAGCTATAGCAATCAGCCCCAGCATTTT
.	.	TRBV5-1	TRBJ1-2	CASSFDSIYGYTF	TGCGCCAGCAGCTTTGACAGCATCTATGGCTACACCTTC
.	.	TRBV7-9	TRBJ1-2	CASSRQGKDGYTF	TGTGCCAGCAGCCGTCAGGGGAAGGATGGCTACACCTTC
.	TRBD1	TRBV6-5	TRBJ1-2	CASGDRGLSGYTF	TGTGCCAGTGGGGACAGGGGGCTAAGTGGCTACACCTTC
.	.	TRBV18	TRBJ2-1	CASSPGGAKNDNEQFF	TGTGCCAGCTCACCGGGGGGGGCCAAAAACGACAATGAGCAGTTCTTC
.	.	TRBV7-6	TRBJ1-5	CASSLGRDQPQHF	TGTGCCAGCAGCTTAGGGAGGGACCAGCCCCAGCATTTT
.	.	TRBV5-1	TRBJ1-1	CASSTRGGPDTEAFF	TGCGCCAGCAGCACGCGTGGGGGCCCGGACACTGAAGCTTTCTTT
.	TRBD1	TRBV29-1	TRBJ1-1	CSGQGQGQLGAFF	TGCAGCGGGCAAGGACAGGGCCAACTCGGGGCTTTCTTT
.	.	TRBV28	TRBJ1-4	CASSPPSATNEKLFF	TGTGCCAGCAGTCCCCCGTCAGCAACTAATGAAAAACTGTTTTTT
.	.	TRBV7-3	TRBJ2-2	CASSLQGTNTGELFF	TGTGCCAGCAGCTTACAGGGTACGAACACCGGGGAGCTGTTTTTT
.	.	TRBV6-1	TRBJ1-2	CASSEGSFGSAKGYTF	TGTGCCAGCAGTGAGGGGAGTTTCGGGTCCGCGAAGGGCTACACCTTC
once	TRBD2	TRBV19	TRBJ2-5	CASKASGGPKTQYF	TGTGCCAGTAAGGCTAGCGGGGGGCCTAAGACCCAGTACTTC
.	.	TRBV4-3	TRBJ1-5	CASSQGRYSNQPQHF	TGCGCCAGCAGCCAAGGCAGGTATAGCAATCAGCCCCAGCATTTT
.	TRBD1	TRBV18	TRBJ2-2	CASSGTANTGELFF	TGTGCCAGCTCCGGGACAGCGAACACCGGGGAGCTGTTTTTT
few	.	TRBV2	TRBJ1-2	CASGDTLSYGYTF	TGTGCCAGCGGGGACACTTTATCCTATGGCTACACCTTC
.	TRBD1	TRBV4-1	TRBJ2-5	CASRPTTGRQETQYF	TGCGCCAGCAGACCAACGACAGGGCGCCAAGAGACCCAGTACTTC
.	TRBD1	TRBV29-1	TRBJ2-5	CSYSQGSETQYF	TGCAGCTACTCACAGGGGTCAGAGACCCAGTACTTC
.	TRBD1	TRBV19	TRBJ2-4	CASRGTGSENIQYF	TGTGCCAGTAGGGGGACAGGGTCAGAAAACATTCAGTACTTC
medium-sized	.	TRBV7-9	TRBJ1-2	CASSFAGNYGYTF	TGTGCCAGCAGCTTTGCCGGTAACTATGGCTACACCTTC
.	TRBD1	TRBV19	TRBJ2-2	CASSIIGQGISGELFF	TGTGCCAGTAGTATAATTGGACAGGGGATAAGCGGGGAGCTGTTTTTT
.	.	TRBV2	TRBJ2-1	CASSFDYNEQFF	TGTGCCAGCAGTTTCGACTATAATGAGCAGTTCTTC
once	.	TRBV11-2	TRBJ2-7	CASSGLRGRYEQYF	TGTGCCAGCAGCGGACTGCGGGGACGCTACGAGCAGTACTTC
.	TRBD1	TRBV27	TRBJ2-3	CASRIQGRDTQYF	TGTGCCAGCAGGATACAGGGGAGAGATACGCAGTATTTT
.	.	TRBV9	TRBJ2-3	CASSPGASGLLTDTQYF	TGTGCCAGCAGCCCCGGAGCCAGCGGGCTTCTCACAGATACGCAGTATTTT